Each of the 17 T cell receptor beta chains below was sequenced from the same sample in a study of blood T cell repertoires in COVID-19. Measured with immunoSEQ multiplex PCR; TCRdb has only the in-frame clones, and not every one. The sample lists 350,000 to 400,000 clones; roughly 90% were seen once. The sample consisted of peripheral blood. These receptors were collected from a woman in her 30s with COVID-19, enrolled during active disease.

This clone was seen only once. The chain recombines TRBV23-1 with TRBJ2-7; D remains unclear. TRBV23-1 is flagged as an ORF with uncertain function. V was cut by 9 bases and J by 6 bases, with 12 bases left in between. This CDR3 comprises 11 residues. The DNA for the CDR3 is TGCGCCAGTCTTATCGGGTCCGAGCAGTACGTC. It yields the protein CASLIGSEQYV.

This clone was seen just once. This chain links TRBV19 with TRBJ1-2; TRBD1 aligns across 8 bases. Unmatched junction bases numbered 3, after V lost 6 bases and J lost 6 bases. The CDR3 is 12 residues long. CDR1 LNHDA and CDR2 SQIVND come from the germline V gene (reference sequence). DNA of the CDR3: TGTGCCAGTAGGGACAGGGTGAATGGCTACACCTTC. It encodes CASRDRVNGYTF.

V is TRBV2 and J is TRBJ2-1; TRBD2 agrees at 7 bases. The CDR3 length is 13 residues. With 11 bases clipped from V and 0 bases from J, the junction kept 4 bases outside the gene matches. From germline, CDR1 is SNHLY and CDR2 FYNNEI. The DNA for the CDR3 is TGTGCCTCTAGCGGACTCTCCTACAATGAGCAGTTCTTC. Amino acid sequence: CASSGLSYNEQFF.

This clone has more than one count but fewer than ten. The V gene is TRBV2, the J gene TRBJ2-1; 8 bases are shared with TRBD1. V lost 6 bases to trimming and J lost 3 bases; unmatched junction nucleotides: 4. This CDR3 is built from 14 residues. Germline V gene sequence: CDR1 SNHLY, CDR2 FYNNEI. CDR3 sequence reads: CASSSTGDYNEQFF. In DNA, the CDR3 is TGTGCCAGCAGCTCGACAGGGGACTACAATGAGCAGTTCTTC. Variable domain in full (rest from reference TRBV2 and TRBJ2-1): EPEVTQTPSHQVTQMGQEVILRCVPISNHLYFYWYRQILGQKVEFLVSFYNNEISEKSEIFDDQFSVERPDGSNFTLKIRSTKLEDSAMYFCASSSTGDYNEQFFGPGTRLTVL.

The chain uses TRBV5-1 and TRBJ2-3, with a weak D call TRBD1 (6 bases). CDR1 and CDR2 (germline): SGHRS, YFSETQ. V was trimmed by 1 base and J by 8 bases, leaving 11 bases between them. This CDR3 is 13 amino acids long. CDR3 sequence (DNA): TGCGCCAGCAGCTTGACATTAGGGGGTACGCAGTATTTT. It is translated as CASSLTLGGTQYF.

This clone was detected once. The gene calls are TRBV5-1 and TRBJ1-4; 8 nucleotides align to TRBD1. The CDR3 is made up of 16 amino acids. The germline gives CDR1 SGHRS, CDR2 YFSETQ. J was trimmed by 8 bases and V by 4 bases; bases with no gene match: 13. The CDR3 sequence: CASSENTGGIEEKLFF. The CDR3 coding sequence is TGCGCCAGCAGCGAGAACACAGGGGGGATTGAGGAAAAACTGTTTTTT.

The chain combines TRBV3-1 (or the pseudogene TRBV3-2) with TRBJ2-2, with a possible D match to TRBD2 (6 bases). Germline CDR1 reads LGHDT; CDR2 reads YNNKEL (reference sequence). CDR3 length: 15 amino acids. V lost 4 bases and J 1 base, leaving 10 bases between the germline ends. CDR3 sequence reads: CASSPYGGNTGELFF. The CDR3 DNA is TGTGCCAGCAGCCCCTACGGGGGGAACACCGGGGAGCTGTTTTTT.

The gene calls are TRBV10-3 and TRBJ2-1; 9 nucleotides match TRBD2. Germline V lookup: CDR1 ENHRY, CDR2 SYGVKD. J lost 7 bases, V lost 0 bases, and 4 bases had no gene match. This CDR3 comprises 15 residues. As DNA, the CDR3 is TGTGCCATCAGTGAGTCTGGGACTAGCTATAATGAGCAGTTCTTC. Translation: CAISESGTSYNEQFF.

This clone has just a few counts. The chain couples TRBV10-1 to TRBJ2-7, with unresolved D. The V and J ends lost 11 bases and 2 bases respectively, with 16 bases between them. Germline-derived CDR1 and CDR2 are WNHNN and SYGVQD (reference sequence). The CDR3 totals 13 residues. DNA for the CDR3: TGCGCCCGTCCCGCGGCTATCACCTACGAGCAGTACGTC. The encoded protein is CARPAAITYEQYV.

J is TRBJ2-7 and V is TRBV24-1; 9 nucleotides agree with TRBD1. V shed 3 bases and J 5 bases; nucleotides not matched to a gene: 7. Germline V gives CDR1 KGHDR, CDR2 SFDVKD. CDR3 size: 15 residues. The CDR3 protein is CATSDPGTGYHEQYF. For the CDR3, the DNA is TGTGCCACCAGTGATCCCGGGACAGGGTACCACGAGCAGTACTTC.

The V and J genes are TRBV4-1 and TRBJ2-1, with D possibly matching TRBD2 (6 bases). V gave up 0 bases and J gave up 5 bases, with 14 bases separating them. The CDR3 loop spans 16 amino acids. Per the germline V gene, CDR1 is MGHRA and CDR2 is YSYEKL. The CDR3 region is CASSQDFSGANNEQFF. Here the CDR3 DNA reads TGCGCCAGCAGCCAAGACTTTTCGGGAGCCAACAATGAGCAGTTCTTC.

The chain employs TRBV12-3 or TRBV12-4 and TRBJ2-5; possible D gene TRBD2, 6 bases. Between the trimmed V and J ends, which lost 8 bases and 9 bases, there was a span of 16 bases. The CDR3 runs 12 residues. Written as DNA, the CDR3 is TGTGCCAGCCGCAGAGGGCGCGGGGCCCAGTACTTC. This translates into CASRRGRGAQYF.

The rearrangement uses TRBV4-1 and TRBJ2-7; 8 nucleotides line up with TRBD1. CDR1 is MGHRA, CDR2 YSYEKL, per germline. With 0 bases clipped from V and 1 base from J, the junction kept 8 bases outside the gene matches. The CDR3 runs 17 residues. DNA of the CDR3: TGCGCCAGCAGCCAAGACGGATTGGACAGGGCGTCCTACGAGCAGTACTTC. Translating gives CASSQDGLDRASYEQYF.

A single count supports this clone. The gene calls are TRBV6-5 and TRBJ2-1; a weak D match, TRBD1 (5 bases). The germline V gene has CDR1 MNHEY and CDR2 SVGAGI. V lost 6 bases, J lost 0 bases, and 12 bases lay in between. The CDR3 has 15 residues. The CDR3 spells CASSVDRTSYNEQFF. CDR3 sequence (DNA): TGTGCCAGCAGCGTAGACAGAACCTCCTACAATGAGCAGTTCTTC.

The rearrangement joins TRBV6-5 to TRBJ2-5; TRBD2 matches 7 bases. The CDR3 loop spans 13 amino acids. V shed 5 bases, J shed 2 bases, and the junction held 2 bases outside the gene matches. From germline, CDR1 is MNHEY and CDR2 SVGAGI. CDR3 protein: CASSRTRQETQYF. Here the CDR3 DNA reads TGTGCCAGCAGTAGGACTAGACAAGAGACCCAGTACTTC.

CDR3 sequence (DNA): TGTGCCAGCAGCTTAGCCCAGGGAACCTACGAGCAGTACTTC. Its protein product is CASSLAQGTYEQYF. The chain combines TRBV11-2 with TRBJ2-7, with D perhaps matching TRBD1 (5 bases). The V end was cut by 1 base, the J end by 2 bases, with 9 bases between. The CDR3 extends over 14 amino acids. Germline-derived CDR1 and CDR2 are SGHAT and FQNNGV.

The V and J genes are TRBV2 and TRBJ2-1; TRBD1 matches 7 bases. Germline V CDR1 and CDR2: SNHLY, FYNNEI. The CDR3 has 14 residues. V lost 4 bases and J lost 3; bases outside the gene matches: 3. In DNA, the CDR3 is TGTGCCAGCAGTGCCGGGACAGACTACAATGAGCAGTTCTTC. This gives the protein CASSAGTDYNEQFF.